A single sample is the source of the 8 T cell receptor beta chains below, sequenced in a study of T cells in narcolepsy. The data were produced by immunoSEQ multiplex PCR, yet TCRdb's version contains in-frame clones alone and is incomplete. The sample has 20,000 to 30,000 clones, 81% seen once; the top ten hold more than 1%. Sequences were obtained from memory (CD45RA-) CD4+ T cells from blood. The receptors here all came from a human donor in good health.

The CDR3 spells CASSVHSGNTGELFF. The CDR3 coding sequence is TGTGCCAGCAGCGTCCACAGCGGGAACACCGGGGAGCTGTTTTTT. The genes are TRBV7-2 and TRBJ2-2, with a possible D match to TRBD2 (5 bases). Per the germline V gene, CDR1 is SGHTA and CDR2 is FQGNSA. The CDR3 is 15 amino acids. The V and J ends lost 5 bases and 1 base respectively, with 11 bases between them.

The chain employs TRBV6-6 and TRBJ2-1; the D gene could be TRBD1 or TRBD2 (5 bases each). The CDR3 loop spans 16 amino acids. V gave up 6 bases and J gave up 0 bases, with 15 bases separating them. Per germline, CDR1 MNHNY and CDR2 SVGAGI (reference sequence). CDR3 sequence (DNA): TGTGCCAGCAGCTTACTTGGGGGTAGCTCCTACAATGAGCAGTTCTTC. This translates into CASSLLGGSSYNEQFF.

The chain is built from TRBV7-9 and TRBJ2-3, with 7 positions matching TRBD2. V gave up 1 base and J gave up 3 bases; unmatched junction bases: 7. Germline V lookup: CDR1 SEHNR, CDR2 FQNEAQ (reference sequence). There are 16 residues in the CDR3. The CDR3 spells CASSLGIGEGTDTQYF. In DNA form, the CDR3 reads TGTGCCAGCAGCTTAGGGATCGGGGAGGGGACAGATACGCAGTATTTT.

CDR3 sequence (DNA): TGTGCCAGCAGAACCGGACAGGGGGCCCACGAGCAGTACTTC. Its translation is CASRTGQGAHEQYF. The V gene is TRBV5-5, the J gene TRBJ2-7; 11 bases agree with TRBD1. The CDR3 spans 14 residues. The ends lost 5 bases at V and 5 bases at J; junction bases unmatched: 6. Germline loops: CDR1 SGHKS, CDR2 YYEKEE (reference sequence). Filled out from reference TRBV5-5 and TRBJ2-7, the complete variable domain reads DAGVTQSPTHLIKTRGQQVTLRCSPISGHKSVSWYQQVLGQGPQFIFQYYEKEERGRGNFPDRFSARQFPNYSSELNVNALLLGDSALYLCASRTGQGAHEQYFGPGTRLTVT.

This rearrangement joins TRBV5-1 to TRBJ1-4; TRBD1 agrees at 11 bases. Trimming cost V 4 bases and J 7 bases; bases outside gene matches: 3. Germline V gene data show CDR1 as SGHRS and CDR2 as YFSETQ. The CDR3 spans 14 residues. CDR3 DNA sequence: TGCGCCAGCAGCGGACAGGGGGCCGGTGAAAAACTGTTTTTT. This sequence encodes CASSGQGAGEKLFF.

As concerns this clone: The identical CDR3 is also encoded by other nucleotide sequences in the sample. The CDR3 nucleotides read TGTGCCAGCTCACCAGGGGGCAGGTCCTACGAGCAGTACTTC. Translation gives CASSPGGRSYEQYF. V usage is TRBV18 and J usage is TRBJ2-7; D possibly corresponds to TRBD1 (6 bases). The V and J ends lost 2 bases and 1 base respectively, with 9 bases between them. The CDR3 spans 14 residues. In germline, CDR1 is KGHSH, CDR2 LQKENI. Full variable domain (remainder filled in from reference TRBV18 and TRBJ2-7): NAGVMQNPRHLVRRRGQEARLRCSPMKGHSHVYWYRQLPEEGLKFMVYLQKENIIDESGMPKERFSAEFPKEGPSILRIQQVVRGDSAAYFCASSPGGRSYEQYFGPGTRLTVT.

This CDR3 is CASSEFLAAFF. The CDR3 DNA reads as TGTGCCAGCAGTGAGTTCCTAGCGGCTTTCTTT. The J gene is TRBJ1-1, the V gene TRBV6-5; D is unresolved. V gave up 5 bases and J gave up 11 bases, with 12 bases separating them. This CDR3 spans 11 amino acids. Per the germline V gene, CDR1 is MNHEY and CDR2 is SVGAGI.

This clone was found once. DNA of the CDR3: TGTGCCAGCAGCGGACAGGGTAACTTCCAAGAGACCCAGTACTTC. Encoded protein: CASSGQGNFQETQYF. The chain links TRBV11-2 to TRBJ2-5, with 8 bases fitting TRBD1. This CDR3 is 15 amino acids long. V shed 5 bases, J shed 1 base, and the junction held 6 bases outside the gene matches. CDR1 is SGHAT, CDR2 FQNNGV, per germline. Variable domain in full (rest from reference TRBV11-2 and TRBJ2-5): EAGVAQSPRYKIIEKRQSVAFWCNPISGHATLYWYQQILGQGPKLLIQFQNNGVVDDSQLPKDRFSAERLKGVDSTLKIQPAKLEDSAVYLCASSGQGNFQETQYFGPGTRLLVL.